These T cell receptor beta chains were read from a single sample in a study of blood T cell repertoires in COVID-19. Measured with immunoSEQ multiplex PCR; TCRdb has only the in-frame clones, and not every one. The sample includes 270,000 or so clones, roughly 87% of them seen just once. What was sequenced was peripheral blood. The receptors here all came from a woman aged 35 to 49 who had recovered from COVID-19. The CDR3 runs from the conserved cysteine through the conserved F or W. Each record gives: J gene, V gene, D gene, clone size, CDR3 DNA, CDR3 protein. A D gene is named only where the DNA matches it firmly. Rows give clone size only sometimes, using once, few, many, or a class for an expanded clone.

TRBJ1-5	TRBV27	TRBD1	NA	TGTGCCAGCAGTTTAGGGGGACAGGGGAGGTTTCAGCCCCAGCATTTT	CASSLGGQGRFQPQHF
TRBJ2-2	TRBV28	TRBD2	NA	TGTGCCAGCAGTTTATGGTTGTCTAGCGGGGCTAACACCGGGGAGCTGTTTTTT	CASSLWLSSGANTGELFF
TRBJ1-2	TRBV27	TRBD1	NA	TGTGCCAGCAGCCGCTTGGACAGGGGCTTTTCCTATGGCTACACCTTC	CASSRLDRGFSYGYTF
TRBJ1-1	TRBV11-2	TRBD1	NA	TGTGCCAGCAGCCGAGAGGCAGGGGGCGCGATCCCGAACACTGAAGCTTTCTTT	CASSREAGGAIPNTEAFF
TRBJ2-1	TRBV12-3/TRBV12-4	NA	NA	TGTGCCAGCAGTTTAGCTCAAACTCAAATGGTCTTC	CASSLAQTQMVF
TRBJ1-2	TRBV2	NA	NA	TGTGCCAGCAGTGTAAGGGACATCAGCTACACCTTC	CASSVRDISYTF
TRBJ2-1	TRBV3-1/TRBV3-2	NA	NA	TGTGCCAGCAGCTTAGGGCCGGACTCGGAACGTGAGCAGTTCTTC	CASSLGPDSEREQFF
TRBJ1-2	TRBV11-2	NA	NA	TGTGCCAGCAGCTTAGCCGACGGAGTTCTCCTTGGCTACACCTTC	CASSLADGVLLGYTF
TRBJ2-5	TRBV6-5	NA	once	TGTGCCAGCAGTTACTCGAACCGGGAACGGGAGACCCAGTACTTC	CASSYSNRERETQYF
TRBJ2-2	TRBV2	TRBD1	NA	TGTGCCAGCAGCCTGACAGGGCCCGGGGAGCTGTTTTTT	CASSLTGPGELFF
TRBJ1-3	TRBV4-1	NA	NA	TGCGCCAGCAGCCAAGGCACAGCACTTGGAAACACCATATATTTT	CASSQGTALGNTIYF
TRBJ2-5	TRBV18	NA	NA	TGTGCCAGCTCACCGGCGGGCCAGGAGACCCAGTACTTC	CASSPAGQETQYF
TRBJ2-7	TRBV30	NA	NA	TGTGCCTGGACTGGCAGTTCCTACGAGCAGTACTTC	CAWTGSSYEQYF
TRBJ2-7	TRBV4-2	NA	NA	TGTGCCAGCAGCCAAGATGCGTTTAACCTGGGGGGGCGTTACGAGCAGTACTTC	CASSQDAFNLGGRYEQYF
TRBJ2-1	TRBV19	TRBD2	NA	TGTGCCAGTAGTAGCGGGAGCTCCTACAATGAGCAGTTCTTC	CASSSGSSYNEQFF
TRBJ1-1	TRBV15	TRBD1	NA	TGTGCCACCAGCAGAGAGGCAGGGGGCACTGAAGCTTTCTTT	CATSREAGGTEAFF
TRBJ2-2	TRBV25-1	TRBD1	NA	TGTGCCAGCAGTGGAGTGACAGGGGGGCGAACCGGGGAGCTGTTTTTT	CASSGVTGGRTGELFF
TRBJ2-1	TRBV7-8	TRBD2	NA	TGTGCCAGCAGCCACAGAGGACTAGCACGAAAATCCTCCTACAATGAGCAGTTCTTC	CASSHRGLARKSSYNEQFF
TRBJ2-2	TRBV10-3	NA	NA	TGTGCCATACGGATCTTCGGACAGAGCACCGGGGAGCTGTTTTTT	CAIRIFGQSTGELFF
TRBJ2-7	TRBV28	TRBD1	NA	TGTGCCAGCAGTTTAACAAAAATCACCGGGACAGGGGACGAGCAGTACTTC	CASSLTKITGTGDEQYF
TRBJ1-5	TRBV19	NA	NA	TGTGCCAGTAGTATTCCAGGGGTTAGCAATCAGCCCCAGCATTTT	CASSIPGVSNQPQHF
TRBJ2-7	TRBV28	NA	NA	TGTGCCAGCAGGGTAGGGGGTACCTACGAGCAGTACTTC	CASRVGGTYEQYF
TRBJ1-5	TRBV11-2	TRBD1	NA	TGTGCCAGCAGCCTTGAAATCGGACAGGGGAATCAGCCCCAGCATTTT	CASSLEIGQGNQPQHF
TRBJ1-4	TRBV5-6	TRBD1	NA	TGTGCCAGCAGCTTGTATCGGGGACAGAAAAATGAAAAACTGTTTTTT	CASSLYRGQKNEKLFF
TRBJ2-3	TRBV9	NA	NA	TGTGCCAGCAGCGTAGGGGGGCCGAAGAGTTGGGATACGCAGTATTTT	CASSVGGPKSWDTQYF
TRBJ2-6	TRBV7-9	TRBD1	NA	TGTGCCAGCAGCCTCAGGGGGACTGGGGCCAACGTCCTGACTTTC	CASSLRGTGANVLTF
TRBJ1-1	TRBV6-1	NA	NA	TGTGCCAGCAGTGATATCTTTGCAGGGGCCGCTGAAGCTTTCTTT	CASSDIFAGAAEAFF
TRBJ2-1	TRBV9	NA	NA	TGTGCCAGCAGCGTAGGTGAGACTAGTAGCAATGAGCAGTTCTTC	CASSVGETSSNEQFF
TRBJ2-5	TRBV9	NA	NA	TGTGCCAGCAGCGTAGGGACTTCTCAAGAGACCCAGTACTTC	CASSVGTSQETQYF
TRBJ1-5	TRBV10-3	TRBD1	NA	TGTGCCATCAGATCCGGGACAGGGGGCCATCAGCCCCAGCATTTT	CAIRSGTGGHQPQHF
TRBJ1-5	TRBV19	NA	few	TGTGCCAGTAGTACCAGGCGAGATGGGCATCAGCCCCAGCATTTT	CASSTRRDGHQPQHF
TRBJ2-1	TRBV19	TRBD1	NA	TGTGCCAGTAGTTCCCCGGGACAGAAAACCTACAATGAGCAGTTCTTC	CASSSPGQKTYNEQFF
TRBJ2-5	TRBV6-6	NA	NA	TGTGCCAGCAGTAGGGCCCGCGGGCAAGAGACCCAGTACTTC	CASSRARGQETQYF
TRBJ2-1	TRBV30	TRBD2	NA	TGTGCCTGGAGTGGACTAGCGGTAGACAATGAGCAGTTCTTC	CAWSGLAVDNEQFF
TRBJ1-2	TRBV3-1/TRBV3-2	NA	once	TGTGCCAGCAGCCAGGCGGGACTCATGGATTACTATGGCTACACCTTC	CASSQAGLMDYYGYTF
TRBJ1-6	TRBV24-1	NA	NA	TGTGCCACCAGTGTTCGGGATAATTCACCCCTCCACTTT	CATSVRDNSPLHF
TRBJ1-4	TRBV6-5	TRBD1	NA	TGTGCCAGCAGTAGACAGGGTTTTGAAAAACTGTTTTTT	CASSRQGFEKLFF
TRBJ1-1	TRBV10-3	TRBD1	NA	TGTGCCATCAGAACCGGGACAGAGAACACTGAAGCTTTCTTT	CAIRTGTENTEAFF
TRBJ1-3	TRBV11-2	NA	once	TGTGCCAGCAGCACCTACAGGGTTCCTGGAAACACCATATATTTT	CASSTYRVPGNTIYF
TRBJ2-2	TRBV7-3	TRBD1	few	TGTGCCAGCAGCTTAGGACAGGTTGGGGAGCTGTTTTTT	CASSLGQVGELFF
TRBJ1-2	TRBV11-2	NA	NA	TGTGCCAGCAGCTTAACCCAATCAGATGGCTACACCTTC	CASSLTQSDGYTF
TRBJ2-1	TRBV6-2/TRBV6-3	NA	NA	TGTGCCAGCAGTTCTTTCCCTGAGCAGTTCTTC	CASSSFPEQFF
TRBJ2-2	TRBV15	NA	NA	TGTGCCACCAGCAGACTTCAGGGAGGAACCGGGGAGCTGTTTTTT	CATSRLQGGTGELFF
TRBJ2-1	TRBV7-2	TRBD2	once	TGTGCCAGCAGTCTAGCGGGAGCCTGGAATGAGCAGTTCTTC	CASSLAGAWNEQFF
TRBJ2-1	TRBV14	TRBD2	NA	TGTGCCAGCAGCCCCCCGACTAGCGAGAGGAAAAATGAGCAGTTCTTC	CASSPPTSERKNEQFF
TRBJ1-5	TRBV5-1	NA	NA	TGCGCCAGCAGTCGATGGGGAGTGGATCAGCCCCAGCATTTT	CASSRWGVDQPQHF
TRBJ2-1	TRBV5-1	TRBD2	NA	TGCGCCAGCAGCTTGGTGCGGGAGTCGTACAATGAGCAGTTCTTC	CASSLVRESYNEQFF
TRBJ1-2	TRBV4-1	TRBD1	NA	TGCGCCAGCAGCCAAGTTGGACAGGGCTTCTATGGCTACACCTTC	CASSQVGQGFYGYTF
TRBJ2-7	TRBV5-1	TRBD1	NA	TGCGCCAGCAGCTTGAGGGACAGGGGTCCCTACGAGCAGTACTTC	CASSLRDRGPYEQYF
TRBJ2-1	TRBV9	TRBD2	NA	TGTGCCAGCAGCGTAGCTAGCGCAGCGGGAGTGAGTGAGCAGTTCTTC	CASSVASAAGVSEQFF
TRBJ2-3	TRBV19	NA	NA	TGTGCCAGTAGCCTAGCCGAGGTCCAGGATACGCAGTATTTT	CASSLAEVQDTQYF
TRBJ2-3	TRBV9	TRBD1	NA	TGTGCCAGCAGCGCGCCCAGGACAGGGGGCGACACAGATACGCAGTATTTT	CASSAPRTGGDTDTQYF